Listed here are 21 T cell receptor beta chains from one sample, sequenced in a study of shared clonotypes between healthy human individuals. Sequencing used immunoSEQ multiplex PCR; TCRdb keeps in-frame clones, though not all of them. The sample lists around 2,000,000 clones, approximately 94% occurring once. CD45RO-negative cells were positively selected for CCR7, leaving out terminally differentiated effector memory CD45RA+ cells. The sample consisted of naive CD8+ T cells from PBMCs. The origin of the receptors is a man between 18 and 35 years old in good health. Some clones in this sample may be carry-over from other donors' samples.

This clone was picked up one time. The CDR3 DNA follows: TGCAGCGTTGATGGTCCGGGGTCGGCCGAGCAGTACTTC. Its translation is CSVDGPGSAEQYF. The chain uses TRBV29-1 and TRBJ2-7; D may be TRBD2 (5 bases). The CDR3 length is 13 residues. From germline, CDR1 is SQVTM and CDR2 ANQGSEA. Trimming removed 3 bases from V and 6 bases from J, with 15 bases in between.

V is TRBV10-1 and J is TRBJ1-4; TRBD1 is a possible D gene (6 bases). CDR3 length: 18 amino acids. Germline loops: CDR1 WNHNN, CDR2 SYGVQD (reference sequence). V was shortened by 5 bases and J by 7 bases, with 26 bases between the two germline ends. The chain's CDR3 is CASSRPVSGELKGEKLFF. In nucleotides, the CDR3 is TGCGCCAGCAGTAGACCCGTTTCAGGGGAACTAAAAGGTGAAAAACTGTTTTTT.

The V and J genes are TRBV19 and TRBJ1-1; 9 bases are a match to TRBD1. With 5 bases clipped from V and 3 bases from J, the junction kept 7 bases outside the gene matches. CDR1 LNHDA and CDR2 SQIVND come from the germline V gene (reference sequence). CDR3 length: 15 amino acids. The chain's CDR3 is CASSLSRQGDTEAFF. The CDR3 region has the DNA TGTGCCAGTAGTCTCTCGAGACAGGGGGACACTGAAGCTTTCTTT.

Worth noting for this clone: Compared with germline, one end of the junction differs, possibly owing to a read error. The chain is built from TRBV9 and TRBJ1-5; the match to TRBD1 covers 8 bases. Germline assignment: CDR1 SGDLS and CDR2 YYNGEE. The CDR3 consists of 15 residues. CDR3 nucleotide sequence: TGTGCCAGCAGCGCAGGAGACAGGGGAAATCATCCCCAGCATTTT. This encodes CASSAGDRGNHPQHF.

The rearrangement joins TRBV5-1 to TRBJ2-1; D gene ambiguous. From germline, CDR1 is SGHRS and CDR2 YFSETQ. Trimming removed 10 bases at V and 3 bases at J, with 20 bases between. The CDR3 spans 15 residues. This CDR3 reads CAPFCGPSIYNEQFF. In DNA, the CDR3 is TGCGCCCCTTTTTGCGGACCTTCGATCTACAATGAGCAGTTCTTC. The full variable domain, with the rest looked up from reference TRBV5-1 and TRBJ2-1, is KAGVTQTPRYLIKTRGQQVTLSCSPISGHRSVSWYQQTPGQGLQFLFEYFSETQRNKGNFPGRFSGRQFSNSRSEMNVSTLELGDSALYLCAPFCGPSIYNEQFFGPGTRLTVL.

The chain links TRBV11-2 to TRBJ1-4; D is unresolved. The V and J ends lost 1 base and 8 bases respectively, with 14 bases between them. This CDR3 is 15 amino acids long. Germline loops: CDR1 SGHAT, CDR2 FQNNGV. CDR3: CASSLGGVVGEKLFF. CDR3 sequence (DNA): TGTGCCAGCAGCTTAGGCGGGGTAGTAGGCGAAAAACTGTTTTTT.

This clone was found once. This chain connects TRBV27 to TRBJ2-7; 13 nucleotides align to TRBD2. The J segment lost 7 bases and the V segment lost 10 bases, leaving 10 bases of the junction unmatched. The CDR3 is 14 residues long. Germline-derived CDR1 and CDR2 are MNHEY and SMNVEV (reference sequence). Here the CDR3 reads CATSLAGGPGEQYF. In DNA form, the CDR3 reads TGTGCCACGTCACTAGCGGGAGGGCCGGGTGAGCAGTACTTC.

The sample holds one count of this clone. For the CDR3, the DNA is TGTGCCAGCTCACCACCCGCACTAGCGGGTACGGTGAATGAGCAGTTCTTC. Translation: CASSPPALAGTVNEQFF. The V gene is TRBV18, the J gene TRBJ2-1; 9 nucleotides match TRBD2. Germline-derived CDR1 and CDR2 are KGHSH and LQKENI. This CDR3 has 17 residues. Unmatched junction bases numbered 10, after V lost 0 bases and J lost 7 bases.

The chain couples TRBV13 to TRBJ2-3; 7 bases match TRBD2. The CDR3 runs to 15 residues. Germline CDR1 is PRHDT and CDR2 is FYEKMQ (reference sequence). The V gene end was trimmed by 2 bases and the J gene end by 4 bases; junction bases not matched to a gene: 6. The CDR3 reads CASSLRGGSPDTQYF. DNA of the CDR3: TGTGCCAGCAGCTTAAGGGGCGGGAGTCCAGATACGCAGTATTTT.

This chain uses TRBV27 with TRBJ2-6; D unclear. Germline values: CDR1 MNHEY, CDR2 SMNVEV (reference sequence). Deletions cut 8 bases from V and 11 bases from J, with 10 bases between. CDR3 length: 11 amino acids. In DNA, the CDR3 is TGTGCCAGCGGGTTTGGAGACGTCCTGACTTTC. This sequence encodes CASGFGDVLTF.

This chain connects TRBV28 to TRBJ1-1, with D unresolved. The CDR3 runs 11 residues. Trimming removed 3 bases from V and 7 bases from J, with 6 bases in between. Germline-derived CDR1 and CDR2 are MDHEN and SYDVKM. The CDR3 loop reads CASSFSNEAFF. The CDR3 region has the DNA TGTGCCAGCAGTTTTTCTAATGAAGCTTTCTTT.

The genes are TRBV6-5 and TRBJ2-6; 7 positions match TRBD1. The CDR3 loop spans 15 amino acids. The V segment lost 2 bases and the J segment 6 bases; nucleotides outside the gene matches: 4. Germline CDR1 MNHEY, CDR2 SVGAGI. CDR3 in amino acids: CASSYRGQKANVLTF. CDR3 bases: TGTGCCAGCAGTTACAGGGGACAGAAGGCCAACGTCCTGACTTTC.

On this clone itself: The sample contains more than one DNA sequence encoding this CDR3. The V and J genes are TRBV27 and TRBJ2-1, with 11 bases matching TRBD2. Looked up from germline, CDR1 is MNHEY and CDR2 is SMNVEV (reference sequence). The V segment lost 6 bases and the J segment 4 bases; nucleotides outside the gene matches: 5. This CDR3 has 15 amino acids. The CDR3 spells CASSPGTSGYNEQFF. Here the CDR3 DNA reads TGTGCCAGCAGCCCAGGGACTAGCGGATACAATGAGCAGTTCTTC.

The chain is built from TRBV29-1 and TRBJ2-3; 8 bases align to TRBD1. Germline lookup yields CDR1 SQVTM and CDR2 ANQGSEA. The CDR3 is 13 residues long. J was trimmed by 2 bases and V by 6 bases; bases with no gene match: 4. Here the CDR3 reads CSVRTGNTDTQYF. Here the CDR3 DNA reads TGCAGCGTGCGGACAGGGAACACAGATACGCAGTATTTT.

The chain carries TRBV7-2 and TRBJ1-2; D perhaps matches TRBD1 (6 bases). V was pared by 5 bases and J by 8 bases, with 9 bases between. Germline V gene data show CDR1 as SGHTA and CDR2 as FQGNSA. The CDR3 consists of 11 residues. CDR3 in amino acids: CASSRQAGYTF. The CDR3 DNA reads as TGTGCCAGCAGCCGACAGGCAGGCTACACCTTC.

This rearrangement joins TRBV7-6 to TRBJ2-7; 11 nucleotides match TRBD2. Germline V gene lookup returns CDR1 SGHVS and CDR2 FNYEAQ. This CDR3 has 16 amino acids. With 1 base clipped from V and 3 bases from J, the junction kept 5 bases outside the gene matches. CDR3 nucleotide sequence: TGTGCCAGCAGCTTAGGTTCCGGGACTAGCGGCTACGAGCAGTACTTC. Translation: CASSLGSGTSGYEQYF.

The DNA of the CDR3 is TGTGCCAGCAGCTTGAGGACAGGGGGCTTTGACTACAATGAGCAGTTCTTC. Amino acid sequence: CASSLRTGGFDYNEQFF. The rearrangement uses TRBV7-8 and TRBJ2-1; 11 bases match TRBD1. Germline V gives CDR1 SGHVS, CDR2 FQNEAQ. The CDR3 spans 17 residues. J gave up 3 bases and V 3 bases, and 7 bases lay outside the gene matches.

This CDR3 is CASSPGTLYNEQFF. CDR3 sequence (DNA): TGCGCCAGCAGCCCCGGGACACTTTACAATGAGCAGTTCTTC. The V gene is TRBV4-3, the J gene TRBJ2-1; possibly TRBD1 for D (6 bases). Trimming shortened V by 4 bases and J by 4 bases, and 11 bases separated the two germline ends. Germline V gene lookup returns CDR1 LGHNA and CDR2 YSLEER. CDR3 length equals 14 residues.

V and J are TRBV4-1 and TRBJ2-3; weak D call: TRBD2 (6 bases). V lost 0 bases and J lost 6, with 19 bases in between. Germline CDR1 MGHRA, CDR2 YSYEKL. The CDR3 spans 17 residues. The CDR3 protein is CASSQDQVRGGGDTQYF. The CDR3 DNA reads as TGCGCCAGCAGCCAAGATCAGGTTCGGGGAGGAGGGGATACGCAGTATTTT.

Regarding this clone: This same CDR3 is encoded by further DNA sequences in the sample. The chain joins TRBV9 to TRBJ2-3; D may be TRBD1 or TRBD2 (5 bases each). With 0 bases removed from V and 4 bases from J, the gap between germline ends came to 12 bases. This CDR3 is built from 15 residues. Germline-derived CDR1 and CDR2 are SGDLS and YYNGEE. CDR3 in amino acids: CASSVEVGEADTQYF. CDR3 DNA: TGTGCCAGCAGCGTAGAGGTGGGGGAAGCAGATACGCAGTATTTT. The full variable domain, rest sourced from reference TRBV9 and TRBJ2-3, is DSGVTQTPKHLITATGQRVTLRCSPRSGDLSVYWYQQSLDQGLQFLIQYYNGEERAKGNILERFSAQQFPDLHSELNLSSLELGDSALYFCASSVEVGEADTQYFGPGTRLTVL.

Regarding this clone: The sample holds other DNA sequences that translate to the same CDR3. This sequence joins TRBV5-6 and TRBJ1-1; D unresolved. The CDR3 loop spans 13 amino acids. Trimming shortened V by 0 bases and J by 4 bases, and 7 bases separated the two germline ends. Germline V CDR1 and CDR2: SGHDT, YYEEEE. The CDR3 loop reads CASSLGPGTEAFF. CDR3 coding DNA: TGTGCCAGCAGCTTGGGGCCGGGCACTGAAGCTTTCTTT.